The rows below give T cell receptor beta chains drawn from one sample of a study of blood T cells in healthy people across ages. TCRdb used MiXCR to reprocess the 5' RACE reads, holding one entry per CDR3 protein. This sample yields 1.5 million to 1.8 million distinct CDR3 sequences, of which 40% to 45% are seen a single time; under 5% belongs to the top ten. Input material: blood. These receptors originate from a woman between 18 and 29 years old in good health. The CDR3 runs from the conserved cysteine through the conserved F or W. A D gene is named only where the DNA matches it firmly. A clone size is listed for some rows: how often the clone was seen (once, few, many), or a class if it is expanded.

J,V,D,size,CDR3,DNA
TRBJ2-5,TRBV9,-,-,CASSVGTTQETQYF,TGTGCCAGCAGCGTAGGGACCACCCAAGAGACCCAGTACTTC
TRBJ2-3,TRBV6-1,-,-,CASPGLGPTDTQYF,TGTGCCAGTCCAGGTCTGGGCCCCACAGATACGCAGTATTTT
TRBJ2-3,TRBV20-1,TRBD2,-,CSANPAGRTDTQYF,TGCAGTGCCAACCCAGCGGGGCGCACAGATACGCAGTATTTT
TRBJ1-6,TRBV12-3/TRBV12-4,-,few,CASRPLQESSPLHF,TGTGCCAGCAGACCCCTTCAAGAGAGTTCACCCCTCCACTTT
TRBJ1-5,TRBV12-3/TRBV12-4,TRBD1,-,CASTLTGSHQPQHF,TGTGCCAGCACCCTGACAGGGAGTCATCAGCCCCAGCATTTT
TRBJ2-3,TRBV20-1,-,few,CSARNPGTADTQYF,TGCAGTGCTAGGAATCCGGGGACCGCAGATACGCAGTATTTT
TRBJ2-7,TRBV7-8,-,few,CASSLTRLWVHEQYF,TGTGCCAGCAGCTTAACGAGGCTCTGGGTCCACGAGCAGTACTTC
TRBJ2-1,TRBV4-1,-,many,CASSQRRLLDEQFF,TGCGCCAGCAGCCAACGACGCCTCCTCGATGAGCAGTTCTTC
TRBJ2-3,TRBV7-9,-,few,CASSLARPPDTQYF,TGTGCCAGCAGCTTAGCGAGACCCCCGGATACGCAGTATTTT
TRBJ2-6,TRBV27,-,-,CASSLRGPRGANVLTF,TGTGCCAGCAGTTTAAGGGGTCCCAGGGGGGCCAACGTCCTGACTTTC
TRBJ2-1,TRBV25-1,TRBD2,-,CASSPIDGLAGVNEQFF,TGTGCCAGCAGTCCCATAGACGGACTAGCGGGAGTCAATGAGCAGTTCTTC
TRBJ2-1,TRBV9,-,-,CASSLGSFRNEQFF,TGTGCCAGCAGCCTCGGGAGTTTTCGCAATGAGCAGTTCTTC
TRBJ1-3,TRBV7-9,-,-,CASSFARLSGNTIYF,TGTGCCAGCAGCTTTGCCAGACTATCTGGAAACACCATATATTTT
TRBJ1-2,TRBV27,TRBD1,-,CASSLIGQGDGYTF,TGTGCCAGCAGTTTAATCGGGCAGGGGGATGGCTACACCTTC
TRBJ2-1,TRBV14,TRBD1,-,CASSWTGIKNEQFF,TGTGCCAGCAGCTGGACAGGGATCAAGAATGAGCAGTTCTTC
TRBJ2-1,TRBV7-8,-,-,CASSSINNEQFF,TGTGCCAGCAGTTCGATCAACAATGAGCAGTTCTTC
TRBJ2-2,TRBV12-3/TRBV12-4,TRBD2,-,CASSRLAGGNTGELFF,TGTGCCAGCAGTCGACTAGCGGGAGGGAACACCGGGGAGCTGTTTTTT